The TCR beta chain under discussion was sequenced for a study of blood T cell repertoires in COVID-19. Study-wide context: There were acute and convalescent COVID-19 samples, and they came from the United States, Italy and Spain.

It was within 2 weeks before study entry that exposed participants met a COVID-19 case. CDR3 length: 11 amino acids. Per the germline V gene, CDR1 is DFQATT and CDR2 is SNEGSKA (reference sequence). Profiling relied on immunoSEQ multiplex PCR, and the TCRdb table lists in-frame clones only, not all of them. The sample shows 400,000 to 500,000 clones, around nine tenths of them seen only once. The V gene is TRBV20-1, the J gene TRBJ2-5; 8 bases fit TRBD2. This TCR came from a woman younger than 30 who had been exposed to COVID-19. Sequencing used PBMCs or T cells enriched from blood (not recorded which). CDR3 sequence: CSGREAETQYF. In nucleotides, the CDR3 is TGCAGCGGGAGGGAGGCGGAGACCCAGTACTTC.